Listed below are T cell receptor beta chains from one sample, sequenced in a study of PD-1 blockade in classical Hodgkin lymphoma. Libraries were prepared by immunoSEQ multiplex PCR; TCRdb keeps only in-frame clonotypes and omits some of them. The sample has 20,000 to 30,000 clones; around 63% are singletons. The sample consisted of peripheral blood mononuclear cells (PBMCs), taken at baseline. These receptors were collected from a human donor with classical Hodgkin lymphoma. CDR3s include the opening cysteine and the closing phenylalanine or tryptophan. Each record gives: D gene, V gene, J gene, clone size, CDR3 DNA, CDR3 protein. The D gene is left open where the match is weak. Clone sizes are given selectively: once, few, many, or a class where the clone is expanded.

>TRBD1|TRBV4-3|TRBJ1-2|-
TGCGCCAGCAGCCACCAGGACAGGGAACCCTATGGCTACACCTTC
CASSHQDREPYGYTF
>-|TRBV4-3|TRBJ2-1|-
TGCGCCAGCAGCCAAGTAAACAGGCCGCTCTCCTACAATGAGCAGTTCTTC
CASSQVNRPLSYNEQFF
>TRBD2|TRBV27|TRBJ2-3|-
TGTGCCAGCTCAGGACTAGCGGGGTCGGATACGCAGTATTTT
CASSGLAGSDTQYF
>-|TRBV29-1|TRBJ2-5|-
TGCAGCGTTGACCCGGGGGCGTATCAAGAGACCCAGTACTTC
CSVDPGAYQETQYF
>TRBD1|TRBV28|TRBJ1-2|-
TGTGCCAGCAGTTTATTCAGGACAGGTTCGGATGGCTACACCTTC
CASSLFRTGSDGYTF
>-|TRBV5-1|TRBJ1-6|-
TGCGCCAGCAGCTTGTCATCCCCCAGGGCTCATAATTCACCCCTCCACTTT
CASSLSSPRAHNSPLHF
>TRBD2|TRBV7-9|TRBJ2-1|-
TGTGCCAGCGGGGGGGAGGACGGGACTCCGTCCTACAATGAGCAGTTCTTC
CASGGEDGTPSYNEQFF
>TRBD1|TRBV2|TRBJ1-4|-
TGTGCCAGCAGTGAAGAGGGACAGATAGCAACTAATGAAAAACTGTTTTTT
CASSEEGQIATNEKLFF
>-|TRBV7-8|TRBJ1-1|-
TGTGCCAGCAGCGCCCCGGGATACCCACCTGAAGCTTTCTTT
CASSAPGYPPEAFF
>TRBD2|TRBV5-1|TRBJ2-7|-
TGCGCCAGCAGCTTGTGGGGTACCGGGACTAGCGGGGGCTACGAGCAGTACTTC
CASSLWGTGTSGGYEQYF
>TRBD2|TRBV13|TRBJ2-7|-
TGTGCCAGCAGACGGCGGGGGGGGTCCTACGAGCAGTACTTC
CASRRRGGSYEQYF
>-|TRBV2|TRBJ1-4|-
TGTGCCAGCAGTGTAGAAGGACAGTTCCAAGAAAAACTGTTTTTT
CASSVEGQFQEKLFF
>TRBD1|TRBV5-4|TRBJ2-1|-
TGTGCCAGCAGCCCAGAACAGGGGTGGTACAATGAGCAGTTCTTC
CASSPEQGWYNEQFF
>-|TRBV18|TRBJ1-4|-
TGTGCCAGCTCACCGGAGACGGCTGCAACTAATGAAAAACTGTTTTTT
CASSPETAATNEKLFF
>TRBD1|TRBV30|TRBJ2-1|-
TGTGCCTGGAATTACCGGGACAGGGGGTTCTTC
CAWNYRDRGFF
>-|TRBV18|TRBJ1-1|-
TGTGCCAGCTCATCAAAAGAGACAGTATTCACTGAAGCTTTCTTT
CASSSKETVFTEAFF
>TRBD1|TRBV9|TRBJ2-2|-
TGTGCCAGCAGCGTCGATCCGGGACAGTCCACCGGGGAGCTGTTTTTT
CASSVDPGQSTGELFF
>-|TRBV13|TRBJ2-7|-
TGTGCCAGCAGCCAGCTCGGGCAGGGGAGGGGCGAGCAGTACTTC
CASSQLGQGRGEQYF
>TRBD1|TRBV6-1|TRBJ2-1|-
TGTGCCAGCAGCCAGGGGGCCGAGCAGTTCTTC
CASSQGAEQFF
>-|TRBV19|TRBJ1-1|-
TGTGCCAGTAGTATAGGATTCTCTAACACTGAAGCTTTCTTT
CASSIGFSNTEAFF
>-|TRBV2|TRBJ1-2|few
TGTGCCAGCAGTGCCGCAAAGAGGGACATAAACTATGGCTACACCTTC
CASSAAKRDINYGYTF
>-|TRBV11-2|TRBJ2-7|medium-sized
TGTGCCAGCAGCTTAAGCTCACAGGGATACTACGAGCAGTACTTC
CASSLSSQGYYEQYF